This entry describes one TCR beta chain. The CDR3 is 14 residues long. The V end was cut by 5 bases, the J end by 5 bases, with 16 bases between. Per the germline V gene, CDR1 is WNHNN and CDR2 is SYGVQD (reference sequence). This entry is derived from a study of blood T cell repertoires in COVID-19. The wider study: The United States, Italy and Spain were the sources of the acute and convalescent COVID-19 samples. The cDNA or gDNA used as material had been derived from T cells, B-cell-depleted T cells, or PBMCs.

Original handling: Nucleated cell counts were estimated from reference gene primer amplification. The table came from immunoSEQ multiplex PCR; TCRdb's copy has only in-frame clones and leaves some out. From that table come the V and J calls and clone size; the DNA was used to work out D and trimming. The data show about 220,000 clones, with more than 65% seen just once and approximately 3% held by the top ten. Material: peripheral blood. V and J are TRBV10-1 and TRBJ2-7; TRBD1 is a possible D gene (6 bases). The receptor was isolated from a woman aged 25 to 39 who had recovered from COVID-19. The CDR3 reads CASSSTGSTNEQYF. CDR3 in DNA: TGCGCCAGCAGTTCCACAGGGTCGACCAACGAGCAGTACTTC.